This T cell receptor (beta chain) was identified in a study of blood T cell repertoires in COVID-19. Across the study: Sites across the United States, Italy and Spain contributed samples from acute and convalescent COVID-19. T cells, B-cell-depleted T cells, or PBMCs provided the cDNA or gDNA that served as material.

As originally analysed: For nucleated cells, counts were estimated from reference gene primer amplification. Sequencing used immunoSEQ multiplex PCR; TCRdb keeps in-frame clones, though not all of them. Clone size and the V and J calls come from that table; the DNA yielded D and trimming. This sample has roughly 50,000 clones; just over 90% occur once, and the top ten carry approximately 5%. The CDR3 totals 13 residues. Trimming cost V 3 bases and J 4 bases, with 9 bases left between them. The chain joins TRBV12-3 or TRBV12-4 to TRBJ1-1, with a possible D match to TRBD1 (6 bases). The sequencing sample was made of peripheral blood. This TCR derives from a man between 65 and 85 years old with acute or convalescent COVID-19. The CDR3 DNA follows: TGTGCCAGCAGTTTGCAGGGGCCCACTGAAGCTTTCTTT. This encodes CASSLQGPTEAFF.